This T cell receptor beta chain was observed in a study of cytomegalovirus exposure and HLA in healthy donors. 13 Jbeta primers and 60 Vbeta primers were used for the PCR. Sequencing used immunoSEQ multiplex PCR; TCRdb keeps in-frame clones, though not all of them. This table holds about 180,000 clones, about 69% found once. V lost 5 bases and J lost 5, with 6 bases in between. The CDR3 is 10 amino acids. Germline CDR1 DFQATT, CDR2 SNEGSKA (reference sequence). This sequence originates from a male donor in good health and CMV-seronegative. The chain recombines TRBV20-1 with TRBJ1-2; D call uncertain. Material: PBMCs. CDR3 coding DNA: TGCAGTGCTTCCCCGTATGGCTACACCTTC. As protein: CSASPYGYTF.